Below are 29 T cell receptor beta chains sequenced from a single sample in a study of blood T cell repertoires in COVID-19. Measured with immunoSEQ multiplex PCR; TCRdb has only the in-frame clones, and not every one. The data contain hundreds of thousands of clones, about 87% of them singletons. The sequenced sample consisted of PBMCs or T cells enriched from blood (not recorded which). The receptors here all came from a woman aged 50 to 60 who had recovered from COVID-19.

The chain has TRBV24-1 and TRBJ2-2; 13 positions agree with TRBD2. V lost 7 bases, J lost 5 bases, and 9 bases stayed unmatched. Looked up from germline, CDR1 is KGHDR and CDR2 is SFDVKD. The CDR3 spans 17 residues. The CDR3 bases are TGTGCCACCAGCGCATGGCGGACTAGCGGGGGAACCGGGGAGCTGTTTTTT. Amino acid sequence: CATSAWRTSGGTGELFF.

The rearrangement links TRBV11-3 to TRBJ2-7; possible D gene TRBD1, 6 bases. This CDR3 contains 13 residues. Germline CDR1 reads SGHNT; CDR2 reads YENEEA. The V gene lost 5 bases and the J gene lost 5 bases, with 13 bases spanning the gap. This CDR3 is CASSPGQNHEQYF. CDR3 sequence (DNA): TGTGCCAGCAGCCCCGGACAGAACCACGAGCAGTACTTC.

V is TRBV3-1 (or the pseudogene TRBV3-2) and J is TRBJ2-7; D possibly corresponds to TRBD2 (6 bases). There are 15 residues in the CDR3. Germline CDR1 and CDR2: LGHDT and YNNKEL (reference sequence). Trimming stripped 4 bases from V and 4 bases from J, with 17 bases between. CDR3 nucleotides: TGTGCCAGCAGCCGAGATAGCGGTTCTCCTTACGAGCAGTACTTC. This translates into CASSRDSGSPYEQYF.

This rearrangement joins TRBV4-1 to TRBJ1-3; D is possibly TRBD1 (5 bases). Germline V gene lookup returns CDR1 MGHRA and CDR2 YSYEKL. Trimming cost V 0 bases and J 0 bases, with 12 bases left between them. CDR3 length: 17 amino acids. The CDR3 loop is CASSQDGSGVSGNTIYF. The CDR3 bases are TGCGCCAGCAGCCAAGATGGGTCGGGGGTCTCTGGAAACACCATATATTTT.

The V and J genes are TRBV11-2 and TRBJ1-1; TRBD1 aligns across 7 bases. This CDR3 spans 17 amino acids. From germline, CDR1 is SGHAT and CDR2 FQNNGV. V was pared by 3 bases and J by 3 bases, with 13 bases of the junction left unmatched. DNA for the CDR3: TGTGCCAGCAGCTTTGACTCCGGGACAGTGGCCTACACTGAAGCTTTCTTT. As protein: CASSFDSGTVAYTEAFF.

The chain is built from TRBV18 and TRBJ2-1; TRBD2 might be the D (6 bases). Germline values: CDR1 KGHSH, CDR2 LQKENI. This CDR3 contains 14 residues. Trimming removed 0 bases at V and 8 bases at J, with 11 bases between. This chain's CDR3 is CASSPPLREDEQFF. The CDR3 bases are TGTGCCAGCTCACCACCGTTGAGGGAGGATGAGCAGTTCTTC.

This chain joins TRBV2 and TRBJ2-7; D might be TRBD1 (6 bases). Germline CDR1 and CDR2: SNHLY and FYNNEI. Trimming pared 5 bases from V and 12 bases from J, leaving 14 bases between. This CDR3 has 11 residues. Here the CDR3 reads CASSLRTESYF. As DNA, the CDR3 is TGTGCCAGCAGTCTAAGGACAGAATCGTACTTC.

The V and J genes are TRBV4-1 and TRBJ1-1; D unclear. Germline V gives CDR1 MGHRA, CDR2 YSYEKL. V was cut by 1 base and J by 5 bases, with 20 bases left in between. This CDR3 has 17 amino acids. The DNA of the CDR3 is TGCGCCAGCAGCCAAGGCCCCATAGGGCCCGGCGGGACTGAAGCTTTCTTT. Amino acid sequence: CASSQGPIGPGGTEAFF.

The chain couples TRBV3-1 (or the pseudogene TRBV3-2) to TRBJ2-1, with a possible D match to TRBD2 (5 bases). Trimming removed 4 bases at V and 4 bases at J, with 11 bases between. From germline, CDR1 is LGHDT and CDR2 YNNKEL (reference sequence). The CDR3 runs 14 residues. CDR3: CASSPQTGYNEQFF. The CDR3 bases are TGTGCCAGCAGCCCTCAGACGGGGTACAATGAGCAGTTCTTC.

The CDR3: CATRGVSSGNTIYF. The CDR3 coding sequence is TGTGCCACCAGGGGCGTTAGTTCTGGAAACACCATATATTTT. The chain joins TRBV7-9 to TRBJ1-3; the D gene is possibly TRBD1 (6 bases). V lost 10 bases and J lost 1, with 14 bases in between. The CDR3 runs to 14 residues. Germline V gene data show CDR1 as SEHNR and CDR2 as FQNEAQ (reference sequence).

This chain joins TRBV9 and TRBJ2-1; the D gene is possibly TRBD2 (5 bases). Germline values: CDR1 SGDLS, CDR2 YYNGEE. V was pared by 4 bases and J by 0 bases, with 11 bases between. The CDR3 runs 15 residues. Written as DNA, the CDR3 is TGTGCCAGCAGCTCCCCCACTAGCTCCTACAATGAGCAGTTCTTC. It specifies CASSSPTSSYNEQFF. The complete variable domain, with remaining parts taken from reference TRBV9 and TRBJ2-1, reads DSGVTQTPKHLITATGQRVTLRCSPRSGDLSVYWYQQSLDQGLQFLIQYYNGEERAKGNILERFSAQQFPDLHSELNLSSLELGDSALYFCASSSPTSSYNEQFFGPGTRLTVL.

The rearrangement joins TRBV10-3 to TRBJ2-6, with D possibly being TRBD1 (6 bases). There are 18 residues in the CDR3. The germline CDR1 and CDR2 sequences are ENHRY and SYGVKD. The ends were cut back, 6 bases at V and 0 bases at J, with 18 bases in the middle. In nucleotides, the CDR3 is TGTGCCATCAGCGCGCTGACAGGAGAAAGCTCTGGGGCCAACGTCCTGACTTTC. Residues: CAISALTGESSGANVLTF.

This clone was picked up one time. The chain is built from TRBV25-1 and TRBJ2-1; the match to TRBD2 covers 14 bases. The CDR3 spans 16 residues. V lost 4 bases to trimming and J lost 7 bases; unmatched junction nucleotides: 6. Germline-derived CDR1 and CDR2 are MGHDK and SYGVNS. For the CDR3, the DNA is TGTGCCAGCAGTGTTTGGGGGACTAGCGGGGGAAATGAGCAGTTCTTC. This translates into CASSVWGTSGGNEQFF.

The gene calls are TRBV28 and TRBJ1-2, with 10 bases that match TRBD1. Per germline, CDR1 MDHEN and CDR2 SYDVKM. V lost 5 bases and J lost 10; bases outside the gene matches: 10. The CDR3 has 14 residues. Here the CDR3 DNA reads TGTGCCAGCAGTACCCCAGGGGACAGGGGACACTACACCTTC. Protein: CASSTPGDRGHYTF.

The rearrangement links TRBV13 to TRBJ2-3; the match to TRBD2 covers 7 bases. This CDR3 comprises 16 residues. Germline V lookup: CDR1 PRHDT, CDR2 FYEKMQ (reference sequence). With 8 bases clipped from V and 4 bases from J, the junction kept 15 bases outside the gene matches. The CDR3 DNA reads TGTGCCAGCGGTACGCGCGGACTAGTTAGCCCAGATACGCAGTATTTT. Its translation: CASGTRGLVSPDTQYF.

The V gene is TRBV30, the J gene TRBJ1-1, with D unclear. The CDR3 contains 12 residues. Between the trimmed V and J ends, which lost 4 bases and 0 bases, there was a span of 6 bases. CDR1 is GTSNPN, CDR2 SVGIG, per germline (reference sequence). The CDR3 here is CAWKLLNTEAFF. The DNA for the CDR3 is TGTGCCTGGAAACTTTTGAACACTGAAGCTTTCTTT.

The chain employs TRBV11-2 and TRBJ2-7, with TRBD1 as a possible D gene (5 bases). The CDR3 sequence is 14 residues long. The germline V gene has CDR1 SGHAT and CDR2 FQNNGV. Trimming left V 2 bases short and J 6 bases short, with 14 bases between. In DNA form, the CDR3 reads TGTGCCAGCAGCTTATTTAAGGGAAGGGGCGAGCAGTACTTC. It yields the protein CASSLFKGRGEQYF. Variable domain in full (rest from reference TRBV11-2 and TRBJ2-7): EAGVAQSPRYKIIEKRQSVAFWCNPISGHATLYWYQQILGQGPKLLIQFQNNGVVDDSQLPKDRFSAERLKGVDSTLKIQPAKLEDSAVYLCASSLFKGRGEQYFGPGTRLTVT.

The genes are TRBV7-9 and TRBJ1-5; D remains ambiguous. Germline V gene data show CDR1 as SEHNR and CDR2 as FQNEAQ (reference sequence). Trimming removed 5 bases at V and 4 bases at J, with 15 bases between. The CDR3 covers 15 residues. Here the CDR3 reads CASSVDGSLNQPQHF. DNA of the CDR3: TGTGCCAGCAGCGTAGACGGGTCTCTTAATCAGCCCCAGCATTTT.

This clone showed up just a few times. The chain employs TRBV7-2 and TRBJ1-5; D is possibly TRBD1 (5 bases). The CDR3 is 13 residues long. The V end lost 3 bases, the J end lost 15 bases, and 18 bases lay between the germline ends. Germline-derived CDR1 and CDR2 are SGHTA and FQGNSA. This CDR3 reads CASSFALGRSRHF. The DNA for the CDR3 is TGTGCCAGCAGCTTCGCTCTGGGGCGAAGTCGGCATTTT.

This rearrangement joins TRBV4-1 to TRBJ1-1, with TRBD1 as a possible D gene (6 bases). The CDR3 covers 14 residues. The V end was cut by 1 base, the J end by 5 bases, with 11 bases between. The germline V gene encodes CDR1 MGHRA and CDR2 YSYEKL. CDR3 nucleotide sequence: TGCGCCAGCAGCCAAGGTCCCCAGGGGACTGAAGCTTTCTTT. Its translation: CASSQGPQGTEAFF.

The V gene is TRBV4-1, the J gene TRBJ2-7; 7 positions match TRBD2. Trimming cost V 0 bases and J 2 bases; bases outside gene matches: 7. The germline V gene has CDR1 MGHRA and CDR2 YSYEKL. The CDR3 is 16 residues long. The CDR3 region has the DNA TGCGCCAGCAGCCAAGAGACTAGCCTGCCGCCCTACGAGCAGTACTTC. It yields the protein CASSQETSLPPYEQYF.

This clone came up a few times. This chain's CDR3 is CASSEFRDLNEQFF. The CDR3 DNA reads TGTGCCAGCAGTGAGTTTCGGGATCTCAATGAGCAGTTCTTC. The chain is built from TRBV6-4 and TRBJ2-1, with a possible D match to TRBD2 (5 bases). V gave up 3 bases and J gave up 6 bases, with 12 bases separating them. This CDR3 comprises 14 residues. Germline assignment: CDR1 MRHNA and CDR2 SNTAGT.

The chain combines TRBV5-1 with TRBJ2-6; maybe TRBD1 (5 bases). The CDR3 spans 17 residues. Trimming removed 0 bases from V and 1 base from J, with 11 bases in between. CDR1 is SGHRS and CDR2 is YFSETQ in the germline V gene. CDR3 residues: CASSLVGPASGANVLTF. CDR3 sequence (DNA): TGCGCCAGCAGCTTGGTGGGGCCCGCTTCTGGGGCCAACGTCCTGACTTTC.

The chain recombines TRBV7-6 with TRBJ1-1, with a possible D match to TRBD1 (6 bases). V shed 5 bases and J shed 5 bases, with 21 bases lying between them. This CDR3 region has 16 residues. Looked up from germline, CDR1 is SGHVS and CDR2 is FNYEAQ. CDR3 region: CASSPSLTGPKTEAFF. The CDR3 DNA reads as TGTGCCAGCAGCCCATCTCTGACAGGCCCAAAGACTGAAGCTTTCTTT.

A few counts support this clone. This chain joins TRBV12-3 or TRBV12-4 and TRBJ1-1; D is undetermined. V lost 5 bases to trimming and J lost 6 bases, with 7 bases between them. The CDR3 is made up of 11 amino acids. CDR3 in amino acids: CASSVQSEAFF. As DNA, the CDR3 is TGTGCCAGCAGTGTTCAGTCTGAAGCTTTCTTT.

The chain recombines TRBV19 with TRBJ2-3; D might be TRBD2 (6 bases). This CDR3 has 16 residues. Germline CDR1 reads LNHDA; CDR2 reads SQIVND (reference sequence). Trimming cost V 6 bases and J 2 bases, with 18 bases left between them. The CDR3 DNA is TGTGCCAGTAGCCAACTAGCTCAAAGGGCCACAGATACGCAGTATTTT. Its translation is CASSQLAQRATDTQYF.

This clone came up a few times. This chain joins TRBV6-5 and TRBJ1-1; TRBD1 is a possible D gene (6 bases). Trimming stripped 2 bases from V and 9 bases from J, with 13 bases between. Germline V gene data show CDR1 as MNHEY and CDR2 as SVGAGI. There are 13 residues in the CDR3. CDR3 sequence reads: CASSYGDNGKAFF. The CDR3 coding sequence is TGTGCCAGCAGTTACGGGGACAATGGGAAAGCTTTCTTT.

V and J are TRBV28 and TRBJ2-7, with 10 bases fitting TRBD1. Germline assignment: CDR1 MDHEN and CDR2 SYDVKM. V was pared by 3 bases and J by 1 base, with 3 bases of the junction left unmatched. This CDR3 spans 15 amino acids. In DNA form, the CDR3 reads TGTGCCAGCAGTTTGGGACAGGGGTCATCCTACGAGCAGTACTTC. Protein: CASSLGQGSSYEQYF.

The CDR3, as DNA: TGTGCCAGCAGCCCCGGGGGTTCGAACACTGAAGCTTTCTTT. Amino acid sequence: CASSPGGSNTEAFF. The rearrangement links TRBV28 to TRBJ1-1, with a possible D match to TRBD1 (5 bases). Per the germline V gene, CDR1 is MDHEN and CDR2 is SYDVKM. This CDR3 has 14 residues. V was cut by 6 bases and J by 1 base, with 12 bases left in between.